A single sample is the source of the 13 T cell receptor beta chains below, sequenced in a study of cytomegalovirus exposure and HLA in healthy donors (dated by TCRdb to about 2017). Library prep was done by the immunoSEQ multiplex PCR assay. The multiplex PCR relied on a mix of 60 forward primers for TCR Vbeta segments and 13 reverse primers for TCR Jbeta segments. The clones in this table, taken by TCRdb from immuneACCESS, are in-frame only. Not every clone is retained; where verified, under half of the shortfall comes from an unresolved V gene, and the cause of the rest is unknown. The sample data list 5,500 to 8,000 clones, and 51% of these were observed just once. Of the sample, 5.5% to 7.5% is held by the ten largest clones. Source material: PBMCs. The source is a man aged 25-40 years in good health and CMV-seropositive.

The chain links TRBV5-8 to TRBJ1-5; D not resolved. This CDR3 is built from 13 residues. Deletions cut 2 bases from V and 1 base from J, with 4 bases between. The germline gives CDR1 SGHTS, CDR2 YDEGEE. Here the CDR3 DNA reads TGTGCCAGCAGCTTCAGAAGCAATCAGCCCCAGCATTTT. It encodes CASSFRSNQPQHF.

The genes are TRBV27 and TRBJ2-3, with no clear D. Germline lookup yields CDR1 MNHEY and CDR2 SMNVEV (reference sequence). The CDR3 sequence is 12 residues long. The V end was cut by 3 bases, the J end by 6 bases, with 7 bases between. The CDR3 spells CASSFSRDTQYF. The CDR3 bases are TGTGCCAGCAGTTTCTCTCGGGATACGCAGTATTTT.

The chain recombines TRBV28 with TRBJ2-1; 12 positions agree with TRBD2. Trimming at V came to 2 bases and at J to 10 bases, leaving 0 bases not matched to a gene. This CDR3 is 13 amino acids long. CDR1 and CDR2 (germline): MDHEN, SYDVKM. For the CDR3, the DNA is TGTGCCAGCAGTTTAGGGACTAGCGGGGAGCAGTTCTTC. Its protein is CASSLGTSGEQFF.

The gene calls are TRBV30 and TRBJ1-4; weak D call: TRBD1 (5 bases). Per the germline V gene, CDR1 is GTSNPN and CDR2 is SVGIG (reference sequence). The CDR3 has 11 residues. The V and J ends lost 7 bases and 7 bases respectively, with 10 bases between them. The CDR3 here is CAYLGVEKLFF. Here the CDR3 DNA reads TGTGCCTACCTAGGGGTTGAAAAACTGTTTTTT.

This rearrangement joins TRBV5-1 to TRBJ2-5; 7 nucleotides line up with TRBD1. V gave up 4 bases and J gave up 4 bases; unmatched junction bases: 4. The CDR3 extends over 13 amino acids. Germline V gene sequence: CDR1 SGHRS, CDR2 YFSETQ. As DNA, the CDR3 is TGCGCCAGCAGCGGAAACAGGGGAGAGACCCAGTACTTC. It codes for CASSGNRGETQYF.

Only a few counts were recorded for this clone. One end of the junction does not line up with germline, which may come from a read error. V and J are TRBV7-7 and TRBJ2-1; perhaps TRBD1 as D (6 bases). The CDR3 extends over 13 amino acids. The germline gives CDR1 SSHAT, CDR2 FNYEAQ (reference sequence). The CDR3 loop is CASSPGTSQEQFF. In DNA form, the CDR3 reads TGTGCTAGCAGCCCAGGGACATCTCAAGAGCAGTTCTTC.

V and J are TRBV6-5 and TRBJ1-5; a weak D match, TRBD1 (6 bases). The germline V gene has CDR1 MNHEY and CDR2 SVGAGI. The CDR3 runs to 15 residues. Trimming cost V 6 bases and J 0 bases, with 12 bases left between them. The CDR3 loop is CASREDRGSNQPQHF. In DNA form, the CDR3 reads TGTGCCAGCAGAGAGGACAGAGGTAGCAATCAGCCCCAGCATTTT.

This clone has only one observation. The chain has TRBV6-5 and TRBJ2-1; D not certain. Between the trimmed V and J ends, which lost 4 bases and 6 bases, there was a span of 7 bases. Germline CDR1 MNHEY, CDR2 SVGAGI. CDR3 length: 12 amino acids. CDR3 region: CASSSLVNEQFF. CDR3 DNA sequence: TGTGCCAGCAGTTCCCTAGTCAATGAGCAGTTCTTC.

The chain carries TRBV10-1 and TRBJ2-1; 7 bases map to TRBD1. The CDR3 spans 15 residues. In germline, CDR1 is WNHNN, CDR2 SYGVQD (reference sequence). J lost 6 bases, V lost 0 bases, and 5 bases had no gene match. The CDR3 sequence is CASSESGTASNEQFF. The CDR3 DNA follows: TGCGCCAGCAGTGAGTCAGGGACAGCCTCCAATGAGCAGTTCTTC.

The chain is built from TRBV5-4 and TRBJ1-2; 7 bases match TRBD1. The CDR3 is 13 amino acids. From germline, CDR1 is SGHNT and CDR2 YYREEE (reference sequence). V trimming: 4 bases; J trimming: 7 bases; junction bases outside the gene matches: 7. The CDR3, as DNA: TGTGCCAGCAGCACGCAGGGGGATCGTGGCTACACCTTC. Translated, it gives CASSTQGDRGYTF. Filled out from reference TRBV5-4 and TRBJ1-2, the complete variable domain reads ETGVTQSPTHLIKTRGQQVTLRCSSQSGHNTVSWYQQALGQGPQFIFQYYREEENGRGNFPPRFSGLQFPNYSSELNVNALELDDSALYLCASSTQGDRGYTFGSGTRLTVV.

The rearrangement links TRBV4-2 to TRBJ2-2; 8 bases are shared with TRBD1. The CDR3 contains 15 residues. V dropped 3 bases and J dropped 6; count of bases not matched to a gene: 6. CDR1 and CDR2 (germline): LGHNA, YNFKEQ. CDR3 DNA sequence: TGTGCCAGCAGCCAGATTACAGGGGGAGCCGGGGAGCTGTTTTTT. Translated, it gives CASSQITGGAGELFF.

This clone was counted a few times. The chain employs TRBV29-1 and TRBJ1-1; TRBD1 matches 8 bases. This CDR3 has 13 amino acids. Trimming at V came to 3 bases and at J to 0 bases, leaving 0 bases not matched to a gene. Germline V gene data show CDR1 as SQVTM and CDR2 as ANQGSEA. CDR3 nucleotide sequence: TGCAGCGTTGAGGACAGGGTGAACACTGAAGCTTTCTTT. Its protein is CSVEDRVNTEAFF. The full variable domain, its missing parts supplied by reference TRBV29-1 and TRBJ1-1, is SAVISQKPSRDICQRGTSLTIQCQVDSQVTMMFWYRQQPGQSLTLIATANQGSEATYESGFVIDKFPISRPNLTFSTLTVSNMSPEDSSIYLCSVEDRVNTEAFFGQGTRLTVV.

This clone has only one observation. The CDR3 nucleotides are TGTGCCAGCAGCCAAGTTCGGGACAGGATTGACTATGGCTACACCTTC. As protein: CASSQVRDRIDYGYTF. The J gene is TRBJ1-2, the V gene TRBV14; 8 nucleotides agree with TRBD1. The trim removed 1 base at V and 3 bases at J, leaving 7 bases unmatched. CDR1 is SGHDN, CDR2 FVKESK, per germline. The CDR3 has 16 residues.